This T cell receptor (beta chain) was obtained from a study of vaccination and CD4 T cells after COVID-19. This CDR3 is 12 amino acids long. Trimming cost V 6 bases and J 1 base, with 9 bases left between them. Germline-derived CDR1 and CDR2 are DFQATT and SNEGSKA (reference sequence). Sequenced with the Oncomine TCR Beta short-read assay was DNA taken from cultured CD4+ T cells. Each CDR3 protein gets one entry after TCRdb re-called the PCR reads with MiXCR. The sample contains about 20,000 distinct CDR3 sequences, around 56% of which appear only once. Worth noting for this clonotype: The antigen is undetermined.

Noted treatment: approximately nine-day PBMC culture with coronavirus spike peptide pools or control peptides (ViraFEST assay). The receptor's source is a human donor who had recovered from COVID-19. The chain couples TRBV20-1 to TRBJ1-2, with D possibly being TRBD1 (5 bases). Specimen: CD4+ T cells from blood, cultured in vitro. CDR3: CSAGAGNYGYTF. As DNA, the CDR3 is TGCAGTGCAGGGGCGGGTAACTATGGCTACACCTTC.